The TCR beta chain under discussion was sequenced for a study of T cell responses to AZD1222 COVID-19 vaccine. Study-wide results and limits: Baseline seropositivity characterized only six AZD1222 recipients. Females outnumbered males among donors, who were mostly white British; clonal diversity was possibly underestimated. Samples come after the peak T cell response, not at day 14. Regions left unmutated in variants are reportedly the target of nearly half of spike-specific TCRs.

The CDR3 length is 15 residues. Germline V gene sequence: CDR1 SGHRS, CDR2 YFSETQ. Trimming removed 4 bases at V and 0 bases at J, with 12 bases between. As for this clone: The antigen is not known.

The data were produced by immunoSEQ multiplex PCR, yet TCRdb's version contains in-frame clones alone and is incomplete. The sample carries under 140,000 clones, about 94% recorded once. The sequencing here drew on peripheral blood, taken 28 days after the second AZD1222 dose. The origin of this receptor is an adult who received the AZD1222 COVID-19 vaccine. The chain couples TRBV5-1 to TRBJ2-3; D assignment may be TRBD1 or TRBD2 (5 bases each). The CDR3 spells CASSPRDRSTDTQYF. CDR3 sequence (DNA): TGCGCCAGCAGCCCAAGGGACCGCAGCACAGATACGCAGTATTTT.